The 10 T cell receptor beta chains below were found in one sample sequenced in a study of T cell repertoires in cytomegalovirus infection. TCRdb re-derived calls from the reads in MiXCR, one entry per CDR3 protein. The table records roughly 280,000 distinct CDR3 sequences, approximately 14% of them present only once. The sample taken for sequencing was PBMCs. All receptors derive from a human donor in good health (CMV status not recorded). Some clones in this sample may be carry-over from other donors' samples.

The chain links TRBV7-8 to TRBJ1-4; 8 bases line up with TRBD1. The CDR3 has 14 residues. The J segment lost 5 bases and the V segment lost 5 bases, leaving 4 bases of the junction unmatched. Germline CDR1 is SGHVS and CDR2 is FQNEAQ. The DNA for the CDR3 is TGTGCCAGCAGCCTGGACAGGGAGAATGAAAAACTGTTTTTT. This translates into CASSLDRENEKLFF.

The J gene is TRBJ2-7, the V gene TRBV19, with 16 bases that match TRBD2. There are 19 residues in the CDR3. Trimming at V came to 3 bases and at J to 0 bases, leaving 8 bases not matched to a gene. The germline gives CDR1 LNHDA, CDR2 SQIVND (reference sequence). Here the CDR3 DNA reads TGTGCCAGTAGTATGACCGGGACTAGCGGGAGGGCCCGCTCCTACGAGCAGTACTTC. It encodes CASSMTGTSGRARSYEQYF.

This clonotype was observed at least ten times. The CDR3 nucleotides are TGTGCCAGCAGCCCTCTAACAGAGGGATCTCCTGGCTACACCTTC. It yields the protein CASSPLTEGSPGYTF. This rearrangement joins TRBV7-2 to TRBJ1-2; unclear D gene. The CDR3 is 15 amino acids. Germline V lookup: CDR1 SGHTA, CDR2 FQGNSA. Trimming removed 5 bases from V and 7 bases from J, with 20 bases in between.

This clonotype was detected only a few times. The rearrangement links TRBV20-1 to TRBJ1-1; no clear D. The germline gives CDR1 DFQATT, CDR2 SNEGSKA (reference sequence). This CDR3 is 13 amino acids long. V was trimmed by 0 bases and J by 5 bases, leaving 10 bases between them. The CDR3 region has the DNA TGCAGTGCTAGAGATCACCGCGGGACTGAAGCTTTCTTT. Its protein is CSARDHRGTEAFF.

This clonotype appeared many times. The rearrangement uses TRBV7-8 and TRBJ2-1; unclear D gene. The germline V and J ends were trimmed by 5 bases and 0 bases, with 17 bases remaining between them. The CDR3 is 17 residues long. CDR1 is SGHVS, CDR2 FQNEAQ, per germline. CDR3 loop: CASSSYVGSSSYNEQFF. As DNA, the CDR3 is TGTGCCAGCAGCAGTTACGTGGGGTCCAGCTCCTACAATGAGCAGTTCTTC.

This clonotype has at least ten counts. This chain links TRBV28 with TRBJ1-1; no reliable D call. The CDR3 loop spans 14 amino acids. Trimming removed 6 bases from V and 2 bases from J, with 13 bases in between. The germline V gene has CDR1 MDHEN and CDR2 SYDVKM. The CDR3 spells CASRPFGVNTEAFF. CDR3 nucleotides: TGTGCCAGCAGGCCCTTCGGTGTAAACACTGAAGCTTTCTTT.

This clonotype turned up a few times. V usage is TRBV18 and J usage is TRBJ1-3, with TRBD1 identical over 8 bases. This CDR3 is 15 amino acids long. The germline V gene has CDR1 KGHSH and CDR2 LQKENI. V was clipped by 6 bases and J by 2 bases; unmatched bases: 6. In DNA, the CDR3 is TGTGCCAGCTCGCTGACAGGGGATACTGGAAACACCATATATTTT. Its protein is CASSLTGDTGNTIYF.

This clonotype was counted many times. The genes are TRBV12-3 or TRBV12-4 and TRBJ1-4; TRBD1 is a possible D gene (6 bases). Trimming shortened V by 5 bases and J by 7 bases, and 23 bases separated the two germline ends. The CDR3 sequence is 17 residues long. The CDR3 loop reads CASSPGQTSRSGEKLFF. In DNA form, the CDR3 reads TGTGCCAGCAGTCCCGGACAGACCTCACGCTCCGGTGAAAAACTGTTTTTT.

This clonotype was seen only a few times. This chain connects TRBV25-1 to TRBJ2-2, with D possibly being TRBD1 (6 bases). The CDR3 totals 15 residues. The germline gives CDR1 MGHDK, CDR2 SYGVNS. V lost 3 bases, J lost 3 bases, and 11 bases lay in between. CDR3 residues: CASSDWTAYTGELFF. The CDR3 nucleotides read TGTGCCAGCAGTGATTGGACAGCATACACCGGGGAGCTGTTTTTT.

This clonotype came up a few times. The chain carries TRBV12-5 and TRBJ1-1; D remains ambiguous. The CDR3 is 13 amino acids. CDR1 is LGHNT and CDR2 is FRNRAP in the germline V gene. V lost 5 bases to trimming and J lost 5 bases, with 12 bases between them. CDR3 sequence: CASGANRWTEAFF. CDR3 sequence (DNA): TGTGCTAGTGGTGCGAACAGATGGACTGAAGCTTTCTTT. The whole variable domain, remainder taken from reference TRBV12-5 and TRBJ1-1, is DARVTQTPRHKVTEMGQEVTMRCQPILGHNTVFWYRQTMMQGLELLAYFRNRAPLDDSGMPKDRFSAEMPDATLATLKIQPSEPRDSAVYFCASGANRWTEAFFGQGTRLTVV.